This record covers a single T cell receptor (beta chain). Its antigen remains unidentified. This CDR3 spans 14 amino acids. Germline assignment: CDR1 SGHKS and CDR2 YYEKEE (reference sequence). Deletions cut 1 base from V and 2 bases from J, with 10 bases between. TCRdb re-derived calls from the 5' RACE reads in MiXCR, one entry per CDR3 protein. The table has about 49,000 distinct CDR3 sequences, about 12% seen once. The sample is drawn from a study of early T cells in non-severe SARS-CoV-2 infection. Looking at the study overall: Sequenced bulk RNA came from whole blood that was unsorted, and chains were unpaired.

Notes on the study in general: Matching results from VDJdb favored anti-spike CD8 responses, leaving private and CD4 specificities undetected.

The sequenced sample was whole blood. The clonotype originates from an adult who was a healthcare worker with PCR-confirmed SARS-CoV-2 infection or an uninfected control (not recorded which). The chain joins TRBV5-5 to TRBJ2-7; D is ambiguous. The CDR3 loop is CASSLPADTYEQYF. DNA of the CDR3: TGTGCCAGCAGCTTGCCGGCGGATACCTACGAGCAGTACTTC.